This T cell receptor (beta chain) was identified in a study of radiotherapy plus CTLA-4 blockade in lung cancer. Study-level background: Among patients, around 19% showed objective responses, and around 30% had disease control. Findings of the study overall: Strongest reported response predictors: early blood clone changes and post-radiation interferon-beta. Clones derived from tumor TCRs expanded in blood after radiotherapy plus ipilimumab.

Profiling relied on immunoSEQ multiplex PCR, and the TCRdb table lists in-frame clones only, not all of them. This table has over 100,000 clones, about four fifths appearing once. The CDR3 has 13 amino acids. V was cut by 4 bases and J by 2 bases, with 8 bases left in between. Germline loops: CDR1 SGHTA, CDR2 FQGNSA. About this clone itself: What it binds is not known.

Sample: peripheral blood, taken from a patient treated with radiotherapy plus ipilimumab. This clonotype was obtained from a human donor with non-small cell lung cancer that progressed on radiotherapy plus ipilimumab. Some clones in this sample may be carry-over from other donors' samples. The chain is built from TRBV7-2 and TRBJ1-2; D ambiguous. This chain's CDR3 is CASSSDGNYGYTF. The CDR3 bases are TGTGCCAGCAGCTCGGATGGGAACTATGGCTACACCTTC.